This T cell receptor (beta chain) was sequenced during a study of blood T cell repertoires in COVID-19. About the study: Italy, Spain and the United States were the sources of the convalescent and acute COVID-19 samples. From T cells, B-cell-depleted T cells, or PBMCs came the material, which was cDNA or gDNA.

Germline CDR1 reads SGHRS; CDR2 reads YFSETQ. V lost 3 bases, J lost 2 bases, and 4 bases stayed unmatched. This CDR3 is built from 14 residues. In the original analysis: It was from reference gene primer amplification that nucleated cell counts were estimated. Clones were sequenced by immunoSEQ multiplex PCR, and TCRdb holds only the in-frame ones, with some missing. For V, J and clone size, that table is used; D and trimming come from the DNA. The data hold around 130,000 clones, with approximately 88% observed a single time. The rearrangement uses TRBV5-1 and TRBJ2-5, with TRBD2 matching over 7 bases. The sequenced material came from peripheral blood. This sequence was found in a man between 60 and 75 years old with active or convalescent COVID-19. This CDR3 reads CASSSRDYQETQYF. CDR3 DNA sequence: TGCGCCAGCAGCTCCCGGGACTATCAAGAGACCCAGTACTTC.